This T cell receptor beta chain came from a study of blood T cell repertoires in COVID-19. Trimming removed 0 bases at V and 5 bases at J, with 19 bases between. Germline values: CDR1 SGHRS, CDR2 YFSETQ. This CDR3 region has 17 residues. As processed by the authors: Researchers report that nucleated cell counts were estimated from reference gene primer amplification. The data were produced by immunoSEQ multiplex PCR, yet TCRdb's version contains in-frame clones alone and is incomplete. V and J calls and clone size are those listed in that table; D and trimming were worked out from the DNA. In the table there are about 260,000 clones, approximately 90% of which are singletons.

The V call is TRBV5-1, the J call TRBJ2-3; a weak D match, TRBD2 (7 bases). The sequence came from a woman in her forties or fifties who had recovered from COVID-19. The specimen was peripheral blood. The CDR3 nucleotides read TGCGCCAGCAGCTTGGGCGGTCGAACAGGGAGGGGAGATACGCAGTATTTT. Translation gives CASSLGGRTGRGDTQYF.